This is a list of T cell receptor beta chains from one sample in a study of blood T cell repertoires in COVID-19. The data were produced by immunoSEQ multiplex PCR, yet TCRdb's version contains in-frame clones alone and is incomplete. This sample has roughly 250,000 clones, with just under 85% found just once. The specimen was peripheral blood. These TCRs come from an elderly woman with acute or convalescent COVID-19. The conserved cysteine and the conserved F or W are not part of the CDR3 here.

V: TRBV12-3/TRBV12-4
J: TRBJ1-1
CDR3: ASSSTGYTEAF

V: TRBV15
J: TRBJ1-3
CDR3: ATSRDDRDIDTIY

V: TRBV19
J: TRBJ2-1
CDR3: ASSIEDRVYNEQF

V: TRBV28
J: TRBJ2-7
CDR3: ASSTFPGDYEQY

V: TRBV6-1
J: TRBJ2-1
CDR3: ASSDSVGLAGVDEQF

V: TRBV4-2
J: TRBJ2-2
CDR3: ASSQFPGLGTGELF

V: TRBV27
J: TRBJ1-5
CDR3: ASSFGQGYQPQH

V: TRBV24-1
J: TRBJ2-3
CDR3: ATSDSGLVTQY

V: TRBV6-1
J: TRBJ1-5
CDR3: ASSEATGMRNQPQH

V: TRBV15
J: TRBJ1-3
CDR3: ATSRDPGADSGNTIY